This is a list of T cell receptor beta chains from one sample in a study of CD8+ T cells in alopecia areata. Using immunoSEQ multiplex PCR, the repertoire was profiled, and TCRdb retains in-frame clones only, with some absent. In the table there are over 100,000 clones, approximately 49% of which are singletons. The sequencing used CD8+ T cells sorted from blood, collected at week 0. These receptors originate from a human donor with alopecia areata. The CDR3 runs from the conserved cysteine through the conserved F or W. D genes are given only for firm matches. Part of the rows lack a size; the others show once, few, many or a class for expanded clones.

j_gene: TRBJ2-7; abundance: .; v_gene: TRBV4-2; d_gene: .; CDR3aa: CASSQETPTVYEQYF; CDR3nt: TGTGCCAGCAGCCAAGAAACACCTACCGTCTACGAGCAGTACTTC
j_gene: TRBJ1-1; abundance: .; v_gene: TRBV27; d_gene: .; CDR3aa: CASSPVMGGATEAFF; CDR3nt: TGTGCCAGCAGCCCTGTAATGGGGGGCGCGACTGAAGCTTTCTTT
j_gene: TRBJ2-5; abundance: .; v_gene: TRBV10-3; d_gene: TRBD1; CDR3aa: CATLNRGSMKETQYF; CDR3nt: TGTGCCACGCTAAACAGGGGCTCGATGAAAGAGACCCAGTACTTC
j_gene: TRBJ2-1; abundance: .; v_gene: TRBV5-6; d_gene: TRBD2; CDR3aa: CASSYEGLASVHNEQFF; CDR3nt: TGTGCCAGCAGCTATGAGGGACTAGCTTCCGTCCACAATGAGCAGTTCTTC
j_gene: TRBJ1-2; abundance: few; v_gene: TRBV19; d_gene: .; CDR3aa: CASSMNAERGYTF; CDR3nt: TGTGCCAGTAGTATGAATGCGGAAAGGGGCTACACCTTC
j_gene: TRBJ2-7; abundance: .; v_gene: TRBV27; d_gene: .; CDR3aa: CASSMTGPLEQYF; CDR3nt: TGTGCCAGCAGTATGACAGGCCCTTTGGAGCAGTACTTC
j_gene: TRBJ2-5; abundance: few; v_gene: TRBV23-1; d_gene: TRBD2; CDR3aa: CASHKGTGGETQYF; CDR3nt: TGCGCCAGCCACAAAGGAACGGGAGGAGAGACCCAGTACTTC
j_gene: TRBJ2-3; abundance: .; v_gene: TRBV29-1; d_gene: .; CDR3aa: CSVVGQEKDTQYF; CDR3nt: TGCAGCGTTGTGGGCCAGGAAAAAGATACGCAGTATTTT
j_gene: TRBJ2-7; abundance: .; v_gene: TRBV6-5; d_gene: TRBD1; CDR3aa: CASSTTGSSYEQYF; CDR3nt: TGTGCCAGCAGTACGACAGGGAGCTCCTACGAGCAGTACTTC
j_gene: TRBJ2-2; abundance: many; v_gene: TRBV6-4; d_gene: .; CDR3aa: CASSGGDSTGELFF; CDR3nt: TGTGCCAGCAGTGGCGGGGACTCCACCGGGGAGCTGTTTTTT
j_gene: TRBJ2-5; abundance: few; v_gene: TRBV7-9; d_gene: .; CDR3aa: CASESVNPGRRIETQYF; CDR3nt: TGTGCCAGCGAATCCGTAAATCCCGGACGACGGATAGAGACCCAGTACTTC
j_gene: TRBJ1-1; abundance: .; v_gene: TRBV29-1; d_gene: .; CDR3aa: CSVDSLNTEAFF; CDR3nt: TGCAGCGTGGACTCCTTGAACACTGAAGCTTTCTTT
j_gene: TRBJ2-5; abundance: .; v_gene: TRBV9; d_gene: TRBD2; CDR3aa: CASSEESGGIETQYF; CDR3nt: TGTGCCAGCAGCGAAGAAAGCGGGGGGATCGAGACCCAGTACTTC
j_gene: TRBJ2-2; abundance: .; v_gene: TRBV5-6; d_gene: .; CDR3aa: CASNSGSFSSGELFF; CDR3nt: TGTGCCAGCAACTCGGGTAGTTTCTCTTCCGGGGAGCTGTTTTTT
j_gene: TRBJ1-5; abundance: .; v_gene: TRBV6-5; d_gene: .; CDR3aa: CASSDRHTNQPQHF; CDR3nt: TGTGCCAGCAGTGACCGACACACGAATCAGCCCCAGCATTTT
j_gene: TRBJ1-1; abundance: .; v_gene: TRBV30; d_gene: .; CDR3aa: CAWTRGAGEAFF; CDR3nt: TGTGCCTGGACCAGAGGGGCAGGTGAAGCTTTCTTT